A single sample is the source of the 20 T cell receptor beta chains below, sequenced in a study of technical replicates of blood from several donors. Using immunoSEQ multiplex PCR, the repertoire was profiled, and TCRdb retains in-frame clones only, with some absent. The sample has about 49,000 clones, 80% to 95% seen once. Sample: PBMCs. The receptors stem from a human donor in good health. Some clones in this sample may be carry-over from other donors' samples.

The chain links TRBV13 to TRBJ2-7; possible D gene TRBD2, 7 bases. V was clipped by 1 base and J by 5 bases, with 24 bases between them. Looked up from germline, CDR1 is PRHDT and CDR2 is FYEKMQ (reference sequence). The CDR3 loop spans 18 amino acids. The CDR3 DNA is TGTGCCAGCAGCTTAGAGGGGGTTTTCGCGGGAGAGGGGGACGAGCAGTACTTC. This encodes CASSLEGVFAGEGDEQYF.

This clone has only one observation. The rearrangement uses TRBV14 and TRBJ2-7; D gene uncertain. This CDR3 region has 13 residues. V lost 2 bases and J lost 3, with 8 bases in between. Germline V gene sequence: CDR1 SGHDN, CDR2 FVKESK. The CDR3 DNA sequence: TGTGCCAGCAGCCAATGGTCAGGCTACGAGCAGTACTTC. This sequence encodes CASSQWSGYEQYF.

This sequence joins TRBV4-1 and TRBJ2-7, with a possible D match to TRBD2 (6 bases). CDR1 is MGHRA and CDR2 is YSYEKL in the germline V gene. This CDR3 comprises 16 residues. V gave up 4 bases and J gave up 3 bases, with 19 bases separating them. CDR3 in amino acids: CASSLKAGTYYYEQYF. The CDR3 coding sequence is TGCGCCAGCAGCCTCAAAGCCGGGACTTATTACTACGAGCAGTACTTC.

This chain links TRBV7-2 with TRBJ1-2; tentatively, D is TRBD1 (5 bases). The length of the CDR3 is 16 residues. V was cut by 5 bases and J by 5 bases, with 21 bases left in between. Per the germline V gene, CDR1 is SGHTA and CDR2 is FQGNSA. CDR3 sequence: CASSRVGARGDYGYTF. CDR3 nucleotides: TGTGCCAGCAGCCGCGTCGGGGCCCGGGGGGATTATGGCTACACCTTC.

This clone was seen just once. The chain recombines TRBV30 with TRBJ2-3; D is unresolved. CDR1 and CDR2 (germline): GTSNPN, SVGIG (reference sequence). The CDR3 is 14 amino acids. The germline V and J ends were trimmed by 3 bases and 5 bases, with 15 bases remaining between them. The CDR3, as DNA: TGTGCCTGGAGCCGATGGCCACGCGGAGATACGCAGTATTTT. It specifies CAWSRWPRGDTQYF.

V is TRBV19 and J is TRBJ1-2, with D possibly TRBD1 on 5 matching bases. The CDR3 is 13 amino acids. V lost 4 bases, J lost 6 bases, and 12 bases lay in between. The germline V gene has CDR1 LNHDA and CDR2 SQIVND (reference sequence). The CDR3 DNA sequence: TGTGCCAGTAGTACGGCGGGACGCCATGGCTACACCTTC. Encoded protein: CASSTAGRHGYTF.

The chain joins TRBV2 to TRBJ2-3, with TRBD2 matching 13 bases. Unmatched junction bases numbered 4, after V lost 3 bases and J lost 7 bases. The CDR3 totals 15 residues. CDR1 SNHLY and CDR2 FYNNEI come from the germline V gene. Written as DNA, the CDR3 is TGTGCCAGCAGTGAGACTAGCGGGGGGCGGAATACGCAGTATTTT. It codes for CASSETSGGRNTQYF.

The rearrangement links TRBV27 to TRBJ2-6; 7 bases are a match to TRBD1. Trimming cost V 1 base and J 4 bases; bases outside gene matches: 4. CDR1 is MNHEY, CDR2 SMNVEV, per germline (reference sequence). The CDR3 has 16 amino acids. CDR3 DNA: TGTGCCAGCAGTTTATGGACAGGTCCCGGGGCCAACGTCCTGACTTTC. This translates into CASSLWTGPGANVLTF.

The chain couples TRBV7-3 to TRBJ1-2; no clear D. The CDR3 is made up of 15 amino acids. Trimming pared 2 bases from V and 6 bases from J, leaving 16 bases between. The V gene's germline CDR1 is SGHTA and CDR2 FQGTGA. The CDR3 is CASSLSGGGSHGYTF. CDR3 sequence (DNA): TGTGCCAGCAGCTTATCAGGTGGAGGGTCTCATGGCTACACCTTC.

The chain's CDR3 is CASSPGRNTGELFF. CDR3 in DNA: TGTGCCAGCTCACCAGGGAGGAACACCGGGGAGCTGTTTTTT. The chain has TRBV18 and TRBJ2-2; weak D call: TRBD2 (5 bases). V was trimmed by 2 bases and J by 1 base, leaving 5 bases between them. The CDR3 has 14 residues. Germline V gene sequence: CDR1 KGHSH, CDR2 LQKENI.

The chain couples TRBV5-1 to TRBJ2-3; 12 nucleotides line up with TRBD2. In germline, CDR1 is SGHRS, CDR2 YFSETQ. The CDR3 consists of 17 residues. V dropped 4 bases and J dropped 2; count of bases not matched to a gene: 8. The CDR3 region has the DNA TGCGCCAGCAGCCCTGCGACTAGCGGGAGATACACAGATACGCAGTATTTT. It yields the protein CASSPATSGRYTDTQYF.

The chain links TRBV19 to TRBJ2-7; possible D gene TRBD2, 5 bases. The CDR3 runs 14 residues. Per the germline V gene, CDR1 is LNHDA and CDR2 is SQIVND (reference sequence). V was trimmed by 1 base and J by 3 bases, leaving 10 bases between them. The CDR3 region is CASSIGHGLYEQYF. The CDR3 DNA reads TGTGCCAGTAGTATAGGACATGGACTCTACGAGCAGTACTTC.

V and J are TRBV11-2 and TRBJ2-7, with D hard to call. The CDR3 extends over 12 amino acids. Germline assignment: CDR1 SGHAT and CDR2 FQNNGV. V lost 4 bases, J lost 9 bases, and 13 bases lay in between. The CDR3 spells CASSSQASAQYF. In DNA form, the CDR3 reads TGTGCCAGCAGCTCGCAGGCTTCCGCGCAGTACTTC.

CDR3 in DNA: TGTGCCAGCACCGGACTAGCGGGAGGGCCAGATACGCAGTATTTT. Translating it yields CASTGLAGGPDTQYF. The V gene is TRBV6-6, the J gene TRBJ2-3; 15 bases agree with TRBD2. This CDR3 has 15 amino acids. After removal of 7 bases from V and 4 bases from J, the junction contained 3 bases not matched to a gene. Germline V gene lookup returns CDR1 MNHNY and CDR2 SVGAGI (reference sequence).

The chain combines TRBV4-2 with TRBJ1-3, with D possibly TRBD1 on 5 matching bases. Germline assignment: CDR1 LGHNA and CDR2 YNFKEQ. The CDR3 runs 16 residues. The V end lost 5 bases, the J end lost 2 bases, and 16 bases lay between the germline ends. This CDR3 reads CASSSRAGEAGNTIYF. Written as DNA, the CDR3 is TGTGCCAGCAGCTCCCGGGCGGGGGAGGCTGGAAACACCATATATTTT.

V is TRBV2 and J is TRBJ2-7; tentative D call: TRBD1 (5 bases). Germline V gene sequence: CDR1 SNHLY, CDR2 FYNNEI. Trimming stripped 6 bases from V and 7 bases from J, with 10 bases between. This CDR3 contains 11 residues. The CDR3 spells CASRGPREQYF. As DNA, the CDR3 is TGTGCCAGCAGGGGGCCTCGGGAGCAGTACTTC.

V and J are TRBV6-5 and TRBJ2-1, with 7 bases matching TRBD1. This CDR3 contains 15 residues. V gave up 6 bases and J gave up 0 bases; unmatched junction bases: 5. CDR1 and CDR2 from the germline V gene are MNHEY and SVGAGI. The CDR3 region is CASRLGQSSYNEQFF. In DNA form, the CDR3 reads TGTGCCAGCAGACTGGGACAGAGCTCCTACAATGAGCAGTTCTTC.

The V and J genes are TRBV10-3 and TRBJ2-1, with unresolved D. Trimming left V 6 bases short and J 8 bases short, with 17 bases between. Germline values: CDR1 ENHRY, CDR2 SYGVKD. This CDR3 is built from 14 residues. This CDR3 is CAIRPLTTIDEQFF. Here the CDR3 DNA reads TGTGCCATCAGGCCACTAACCACAATTGATGAGCAGTTCTTC.

V and J are TRBV7-3 and TRBJ2-7, with 8 nucleotides matching TRBD2. The CDR3 spans 16 residues. J gave up 2 bases and V 5 bases, and 11 bases lay outside the gene matches. The V gene's germline CDR1 is SGHTA and CDR2 FQGTGA. The CDR3 spells CASSPLREGPPYEQYF. CDR3 DNA sequence: TGTGCCAGCAGCCCCCTCCGGGAGGGCCCCCCCTACGAGCAGTACTTC.

V is TRBV19 and J is TRBJ2-2; TRBD2 agrees at 9 bases. The CDR3 has 15 amino acids. With 4 bases clipped from V and 5 bases from J, the junction kept 5 bases outside the gene matches. The germline CDR1 and CDR2 sequences are LNHDA and SQIVND (reference sequence). The CDR3 nucleotides are TGTGCCAGTAGTACCGGACTAGCGCGAACCGGGGAGCTGTTTTTT. Protein: CASSTGLARTGELFF.